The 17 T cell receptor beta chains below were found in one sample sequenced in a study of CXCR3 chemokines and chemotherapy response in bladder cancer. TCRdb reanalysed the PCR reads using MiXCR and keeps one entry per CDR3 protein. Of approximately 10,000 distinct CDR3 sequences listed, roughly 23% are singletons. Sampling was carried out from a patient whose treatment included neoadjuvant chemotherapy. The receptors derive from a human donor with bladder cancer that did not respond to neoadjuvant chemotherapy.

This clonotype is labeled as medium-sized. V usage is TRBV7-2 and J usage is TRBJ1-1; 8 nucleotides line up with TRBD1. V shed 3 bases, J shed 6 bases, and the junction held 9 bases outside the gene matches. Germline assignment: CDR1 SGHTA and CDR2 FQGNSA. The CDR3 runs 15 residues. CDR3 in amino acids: CASSFTGGYVAEAFF. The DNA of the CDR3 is TGTGCCAGCAGCTTTACAGGGGGATATGTCGCTGAAGCTTTCTTT.

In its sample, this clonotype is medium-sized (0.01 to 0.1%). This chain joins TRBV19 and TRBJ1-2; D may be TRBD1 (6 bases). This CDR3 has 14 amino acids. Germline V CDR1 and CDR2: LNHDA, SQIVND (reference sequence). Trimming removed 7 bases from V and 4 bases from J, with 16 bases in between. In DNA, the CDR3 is TGTGCCAGTAAACCGACGACAGGAACCTATGGCTACACCTTC. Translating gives CASKPTTGTYGYTF.

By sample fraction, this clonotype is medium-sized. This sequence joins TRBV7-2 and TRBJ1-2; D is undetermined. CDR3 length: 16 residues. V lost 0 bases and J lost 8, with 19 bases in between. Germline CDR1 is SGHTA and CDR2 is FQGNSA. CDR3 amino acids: CASSLAQEVGVGGYTF. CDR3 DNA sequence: TGTGCCAGCAGCTTAGCTCAGGAGGTTGGGGTAGGCGGCTACACCTTC.

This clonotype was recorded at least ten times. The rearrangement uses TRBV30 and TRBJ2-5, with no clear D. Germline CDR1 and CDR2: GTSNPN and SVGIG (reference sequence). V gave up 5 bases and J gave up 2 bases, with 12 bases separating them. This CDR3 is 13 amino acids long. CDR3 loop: CAWARRRQETQYF. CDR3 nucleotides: TGTGCCTGGGCCAGACGGAGACAAGAGACCCAGTACTTC.

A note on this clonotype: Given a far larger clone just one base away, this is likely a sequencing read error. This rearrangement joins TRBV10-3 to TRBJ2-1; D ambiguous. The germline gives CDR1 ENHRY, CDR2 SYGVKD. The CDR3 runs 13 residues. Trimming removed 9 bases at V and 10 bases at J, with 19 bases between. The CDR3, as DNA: TGTGCCATTGGCTGGAAGGGCACCTACGAGCAGTTCTTC. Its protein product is CAIGWKGTYEQFF.

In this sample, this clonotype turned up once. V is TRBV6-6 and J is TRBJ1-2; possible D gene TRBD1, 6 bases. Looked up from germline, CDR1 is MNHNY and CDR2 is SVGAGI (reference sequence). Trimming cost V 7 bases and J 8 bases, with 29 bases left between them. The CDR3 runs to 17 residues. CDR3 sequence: CASTQTPGLAGGLGYTF. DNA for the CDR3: TGTGCCAGCACCCAAACCCCTGGACTAGCGGGGGGCTTAGGCTACACCTTC.

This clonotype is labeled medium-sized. CDR3 in DNA: TGTGCCAGCAGTCTTTCCGGGACAGGGGAGCAGTACTTC. Translated, it gives CASSLSGTGEQYF. V is TRBV6-2 or TRBV6-3 and J is TRBJ2-7; 9 bases fit TRBD1. The CDR3 extends over 13 amino acids. The V and J ends lost 5 bases and 7 bases, in that order; junction bases with no gene match: 6. CDR1 and CDR2 (germline): MNHEY, SVGEGT.

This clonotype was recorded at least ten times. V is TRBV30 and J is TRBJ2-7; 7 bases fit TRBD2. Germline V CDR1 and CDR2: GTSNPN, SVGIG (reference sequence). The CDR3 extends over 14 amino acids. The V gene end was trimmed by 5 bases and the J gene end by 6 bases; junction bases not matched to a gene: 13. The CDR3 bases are TGTGCCTGGGGGGCCGGCGGGGGAATGATCGAGCAGTACTTC. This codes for CAWGAGGGMIEQYF.

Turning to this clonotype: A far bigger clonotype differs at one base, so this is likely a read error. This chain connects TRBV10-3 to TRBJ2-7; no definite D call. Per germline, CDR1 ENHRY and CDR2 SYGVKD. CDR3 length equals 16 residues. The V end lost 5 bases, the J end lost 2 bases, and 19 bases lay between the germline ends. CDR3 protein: CAISPQLGVSTYEQYF. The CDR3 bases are TGTGCCATCAGTCCCCAGTTAGGAGTCTCGACCTACGAGCAGTACTTC.

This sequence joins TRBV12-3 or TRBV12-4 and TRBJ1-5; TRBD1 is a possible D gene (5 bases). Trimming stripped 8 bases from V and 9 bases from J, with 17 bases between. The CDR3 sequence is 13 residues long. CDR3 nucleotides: TGTGCCAGCCGACACTCGGGAAGGGGGCCCCAGCATTTT. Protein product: CASRHSGRGPQHF.

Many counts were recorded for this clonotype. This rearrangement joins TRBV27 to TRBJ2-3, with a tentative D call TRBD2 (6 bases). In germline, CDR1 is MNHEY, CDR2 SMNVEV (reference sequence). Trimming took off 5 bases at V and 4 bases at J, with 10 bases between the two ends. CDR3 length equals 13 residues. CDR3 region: CASSPGTSDTQYF. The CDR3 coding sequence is TGTGCCAGCAGTCCCGGGACTTCAGATACGCAGTATTTT.

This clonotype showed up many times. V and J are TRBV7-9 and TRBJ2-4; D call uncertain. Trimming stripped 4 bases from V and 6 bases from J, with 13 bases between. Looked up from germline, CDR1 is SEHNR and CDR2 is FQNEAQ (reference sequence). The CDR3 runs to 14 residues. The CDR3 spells CASSSGPGANIQYF. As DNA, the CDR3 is TGTGCCAGCAGCTCTGGACCCGGCGCAAACATTCAGTACTTC.

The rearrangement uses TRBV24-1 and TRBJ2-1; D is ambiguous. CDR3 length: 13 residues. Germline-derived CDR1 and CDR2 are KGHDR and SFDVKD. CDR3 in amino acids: CTSDPISANEQFF. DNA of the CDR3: TGTACCAGTGACCCGATTTCGGCCAATGAGCAGTTCTTC.

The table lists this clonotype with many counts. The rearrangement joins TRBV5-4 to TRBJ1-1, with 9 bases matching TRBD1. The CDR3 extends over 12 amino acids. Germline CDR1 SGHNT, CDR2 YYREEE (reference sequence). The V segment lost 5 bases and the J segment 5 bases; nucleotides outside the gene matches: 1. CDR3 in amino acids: CASRTGGTEAFF. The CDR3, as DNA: TGTGCCAGCAGGACAGGGGGGACTGAAGCTTTCTTT.

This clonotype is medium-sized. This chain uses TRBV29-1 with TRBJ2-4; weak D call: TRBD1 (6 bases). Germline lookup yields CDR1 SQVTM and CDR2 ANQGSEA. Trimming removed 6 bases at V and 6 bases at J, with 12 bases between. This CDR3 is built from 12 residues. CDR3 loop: CSVLQGRNIQYF. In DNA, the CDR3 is TGCAGCGTGCTACAGGGTAGAAACATTCAGTACTTC.

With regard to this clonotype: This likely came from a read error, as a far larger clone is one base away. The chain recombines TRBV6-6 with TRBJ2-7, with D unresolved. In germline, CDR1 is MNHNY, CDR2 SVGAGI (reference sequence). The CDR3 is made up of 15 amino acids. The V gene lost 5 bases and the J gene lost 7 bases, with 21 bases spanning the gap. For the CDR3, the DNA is TGTGCCAGCAGTACCCTGGGTAGCCCCAACAATGAGCAGTACTTC. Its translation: CASSTLGSPNNEQYF.

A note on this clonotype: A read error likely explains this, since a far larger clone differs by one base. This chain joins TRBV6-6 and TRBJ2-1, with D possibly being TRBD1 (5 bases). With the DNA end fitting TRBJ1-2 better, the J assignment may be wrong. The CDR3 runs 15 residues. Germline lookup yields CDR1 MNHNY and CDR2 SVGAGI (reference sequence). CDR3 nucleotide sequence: TGTGCCAGCAGTCCTACTAACACAGGAGCCAATGACTACACCTTC. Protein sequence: CASSPTNTGANDYTF.